The 26 T cell receptor beta chains below were found in one sample sequenced in a study of human T cells and chemical hapten exposure. TCRdb used MiXCR to reprocess the RACE reads, holding one entry per CDR3 protein. This sample yields about 52,000 distinct CDR3 sequences, of which approximately 11% are seen a single time; around 2% belongs to the top ten. Time point specified: patch test 1, 2 weeks after DPC sensitization. Treatment described: therapeutic diphenylcyclopropenone sensitization with weekly scalp DPC. Total RNA was extracted from unfractionated whole blood. The sample here was whole blood, taken in connection with sensitization to the hapten diphenylcyclopropenone (DPC). These receptors came from a middle-aged woman with alopecia areata. Some clones in this sample may be carry-over from other donors' samples.

This clonotype was recorded a few times. The V call is TRBV5-1, the J call TRBJ2-1; 8 nucleotides line up with TRBD2. Trimming removed 2 bases from V and 5 bases from J; junction bases left unmatched: 6. From germline, CDR1 is SGHRS and CDR2 YFSETQ. The CDR3 spans 15 residues. CDR3 sequence: CASSLSQRENNEQFF. The CDR3 nucleotides are TGCGCCAGCAGCTTATCCCAGCGGGAGAACAATGAGCAGTTCTTC. The complete variable domain, with remaining parts taken from reference TRBV5-1 and TRBJ2-1, reads KAGVTQTPRYLIKTRGQQVTLSCSPISGHRSVSWYQQTPGQGLQFLFEYFSETQRNKGNFPGRFSGRQFSNSRSEMNVSTLELGDSALYLCASSLSQRENNEQFFGPGTRLTVL.

This clonotype was seen a few times. The gene calls are TRBV28 and TRBJ1-1; D not resolved. The V gene lost 10 bases and the J gene lost 8 bases, with 17 bases spanning the gap. CDR1 is MDHEN, CDR2 SYDVKM, per germline. This CDR3 is 12 amino acids long. The CDR3 sequence: CATLVWSREAFF. Written as DNA, the CDR3 is TGTGCCACCCTAGTCTGGTCCCGGGAAGCTTTCTTT.

This clonotype has a count of ten or more. The rearrangement links TRBV19 to TRBJ1-2; D possibly corresponds to TRBD1 (5 bases). V lost 6 bases, J lost 9 bases, and 20 bases lay in between. Per germline, CDR1 LNHDA and CDR2 SQIVND (reference sequence). The CDR3 loop spans 14 amino acids. The CDR3 here is CASRDNGDSGSYTF. The CDR3, as DNA: TGTGCCAGTAGAGACAACGGGGACTCTGGGAGCTACACCTTC.

V gene TRBV20-1 combines with J gene TRBJ1-2, with D possibly TRBD1 on 5 matching bases. Looked up from germline, CDR1 is DFQATT and CDR2 is SNEGSKA (reference sequence). The germline V and J ends were trimmed by 7 bases and 8 bases, with 14 bases remaining between them. The CDR3 extends over 11 amino acids. CDR3 DNA: TGCAGTGTGATCAGGGTCGGAGGCTACACCTTC. Translating it yields CSVIRVGGYTF.

This clonotype was seen only once. The J gene is TRBJ2-1, the V gene TRBV6-2 or TRBV6-3, with 11 positions matching TRBD1. Germline trimming cut 6 bases from V and 6 bases from J; bases unmatched to any gene: 4. CDR1 and CDR2 from the germline V gene are MNHEY and SVGEGT. This CDR3 comprises 14 residues. Here the CDR3 DNA reads TGTGCCAGCAGCCAAGGGACAGGGGGCAATGAGCAGTTCTTC. The encoded protein is CASSQGTGGNEQFF.

This clonotype was observed many times. The J gene is TRBJ1-5, the V gene TRBV28, with D maybe TRBD1 (5 bases). The V end was cut by 3 bases, the J end by 2 bases, with 11 bases between. The CDR3 is 15 residues long. CDR1 is MDHEN and CDR2 is SYDVKM in the germline V gene. CDR3 sequence reads: CASSFQGWGNQPQHF. The CDR3 bases are TGTGCCAGCAGTTTTCAGGGTTGGGGCAATCAGCCCCAGCATTTT.

This clonotype was observed at least ten times. V and J are TRBV6-6 and TRBJ1-2; 8 bases agree with TRBD1. The CDR3 runs to 12 residues. V trimming: 5 bases; J trimming: 8 bases; junction bases outside the gene matches: 4. Per germline, CDR1 MNHNY and CDR2 SVGAGI (reference sequence). CDR3 sequence reads: CASSQDRAGYTF. The CDR3 DNA sequence: TGTGCCAGCAGTCAGGACAGGGCCGGCTACACCTTC.

V is TRBV5-1 and J is TRBJ2-7; TRBD1 matches at 7 bases. The CDR3 covers 14 residues. The V segment lost 3 bases and the J segment 4 bases; nucleotides outside the gene matches: 7. The germline V gene encodes CDR1 SGHRS and CDR2 YFSETQ. The CDR3 region is CASSSPGTVYEQYF. CDR3 coding DNA: TGCGCCAGCAGCTCCCCCGGGACAGTTTACGAGCAGTACTTC. The complete variable domain, with remaining parts taken from reference TRBV5-1 and TRBJ2-7, reads KAGVTQTPRYLIKTRGQQVTLSCSPISGHRSVSWYQQTPGQGLQFLFEYFSETQRNKGNFPGRFSGRQFSNSRSEMNVSTLELGDSALYLCASSSPGTVYEQYFGPGTRLTVT.

V usage is TRBV7-2 and J usage is TRBJ2-2; D gene uncertain. The CDR3 totals 13 residues. Germline-derived CDR1 and CDR2 are SGHTA and FQGNSA. V lost 4 bases and J lost 7, with 10 bases in between. CDR3 in amino acids: CASSSGLGGELFF. The CDR3 coding sequence is TGTGCCAGCAGCTCTGGATTGGGCGGGGAGCTGTTTTTT.

This clonotype was detected a few times. The chain carries TRBV20-1 and TRBJ1-1, with 10 bases matching TRBD1. The CDR3 runs 15 residues. From germline, CDR1 is DFQATT and CDR2 SNEGSKA (reference sequence). The CDR3 nucleotides are TGCAGCGCAACCCGGACAGGGGGTATTAACACTGAAGCTTTCTTT. Translated: CSATRTGGINTEAFF.

This clonotype was recorded at least ten times. This chain joins TRBV6-6 and TRBJ2-5; D not resolved. Germline V gives CDR1 MNHNY, CDR2 SVGAGI (reference sequence). This CDR3 contains 13 residues. Trimming pared 4 bases from V and 2 bases from J, leaving 8 bases between. CDR3 in amino acids: CASSLQQQETQYF. The DNA of the CDR3 is TGTGCCAGCAGTTTACAACAGCAAGAGACCCAGTACTTC.

This clonotype appeared many times. This sequence joins TRBV28 and TRBJ1-1; D gene ambiguous. Between the trimmed V and J ends, which lost 4 bases and 11 bases, there was a span of 29 bases. CDR1 is MDHEN, CDR2 SYDVKM, per germline. The CDR3 is 17 amino acids. CDR3 residues: CASSSPLDRVGVGAAFF. CDR3 nucleotides: TGTGCCAGCAGTTCCCCCCTCGACCGGGTAGGCGTAGGAGCGGCTTTCTTT. Variable domain in full (rest from reference TRBV28 and TRBJ1-1): DVKVTQSSRYLVKRTGEKVFLECVQDMDHENMFWYRQDPGLGLRLIYFSYDVKMKEKGDIPEGYSVSREKKERFSLILESASTNQTSMYLCASSSPLDRVGVGAAFFGQGTRLTVV.

The CDR3: CASSQPEAGWEETQYF. The CDR3 DNA reads TGCGCCAGCAGCCAACCCGAGGCAGGGTGGGAAGAGACCCAGTACTTC. The chain combines TRBV5-1 with TRBJ2-5; a weak D match, TRBD1 (5 bases). Germline V CDR1 and CDR2: SGHRS, YFSETQ. Trimming left V 4 bases short and J 3 bases short, with 19 bases between. This CDR3 is built from 16 residues.

The DNA of the CDR3 is TGCGCCACCAAAAGGACTCCCGGGGGGGACACTGAAGCTTTCTTT. Protein product: CATKRTPGGDTEAFF. The J gene is TRBJ1-1, the V gene TRBV5-1; D possibly corresponds to TRBD1 (5 bases). V gave up 9 bases and J gave up 3 bases, with 21 bases separating them. The CDR3 spans 15 residues. Germline V gives CDR1 SGHRS, CDR2 YFSETQ.

This clonotype has a handful of counts. The rearrangement uses TRBV5-1 and TRBJ2-3, with 9 bases aligning to TRBD2. V shed 1 base and J 2 bases; nucleotides not matched to a gene: 5. Germline CDR1 reads SGHRS; CDR2 reads YFSETQ. CDR3 length equals 16 residues. This CDR3 is CASSLLLAGFTDTQYF. CDR3 DNA sequence: TGCGCCAGCAGCTTGCTTCTAGCGGGATTCACAGATACGCAGTATTTT.

Only a few counts were recorded for this clonotype. The chain employs TRBV30 and TRBJ2-1; 7 positions agree with TRBD1. Germline CDR1 GTSNPN, CDR2 SVGIG (reference sequence). Trimming cost V 1 base and J 6 bases; bases outside gene matches: 9. The CDR3 covers 15 residues. The CDR3 sequence is CAWSGTGSFSNEQFF. CDR3 nucleotides: TGTGCCTGGAGTGGGACAGGTTCATTTTCCAATGAGCAGTTCTTC.

In this sample, this clonotype turned up a few times. The rearrangement links TRBV11-3 to TRBJ2-2; 7 bases align to TRBD1. The CDR3 runs to 21 residues. The J segment lost 0 bases and the V segment lost 5 bases, leaving 21 bases of the junction unmatched. Germline loops: CDR1 SGHNT, CDR2 YENEEA. CDR3 coding DNA: TGTGCCAGCAGCACAAACCGGGACAGAAATATAATACGAGCGAACACCGGGGAGCTGTTTTTT. This translates into CASSTNRDRNIIRANTGELFF.

This clonotype was picked up a small number of times. The chain employs TRBV11-2 and TRBJ2-1, with TRBD2 matching over 13 bases. Germline V gene lookup returns CDR1 SGHAT and CDR2 FQNNGV. This CDR3 region has 17 residues. J was trimmed by 9 bases and V by 5 bases; bases with no gene match: 13. The CDR3 sequence is CASSPPPGLAGWGEQFF. In nucleotides, the CDR3 is TGTGCCAGCAGCCCCCCCCCGGGACTAGCGGGATGGGGTGAGCAGTTCTTC.

The chain has TRBV7-9 and TRBJ1-2; 8 nucleotides align to TRBD1. Germline CDR1 and CDR2: SEHNR and FQNEAQ (reference sequence). The CDR3 is 14 residues long. The V segment lost 5 bases and the J segment 8 bases; nucleotides outside the gene matches: 10. This CDR3 is CASSPQAGGDGYTF. In DNA, the CDR3 is TGTGCCAGCAGCCCCCAGGCAGGGGGCGACGGCTACACCTTC.

The sample holds many counts of this clonotype. The rearrangement uses TRBV12-3 or TRBV12-4 and TRBJ1-1; D ambiguous. This CDR3 contains 12 residues. V gave up 2 bases and J gave up 10 bases, with 11 bases separating them. The CDR3 loop is CASSLPQFGAFF. The CDR3 DNA reads TGTGCCAGCAGTTTACCCCAATTCGGAGCTTTCTTT.

In its sample, this clonotype was seen many times. The genes are TRBV10-1 and TRBJ2-3; 12 nucleotides align to TRBD2. This CDR3 region has 19 residues. Germline V gene data show CDR1 as WNHNN and CDR2 as SYGVQD (reference sequence). After removal of 6 bases from V and 1 base from J, the junction contained 14 bases not matched to a gene. CDR3 nucleotide sequence: TGCGCCAGCAGGTCTTTTTTGACCGGGACTAGCGGGCGCACAGATACGCAGTATTTT. It yields the protein CASRSFLTGTSGRTDTQYF.

This clonotype was detected a few times. The rearrangement joins TRBV30 to TRBJ2-7, with a weak D call TRBD2 (6 bases). Germline V gene sequence: CDR1 GTSNPN, CDR2 SVGIG (reference sequence). V lost 1 base and J lost 3, with 19 bases in between. This CDR3 is built from 16 residues. The CDR3 is CAWSAGGLGNYYEQYF. The CDR3 nucleotides read TGTGCCTGGAGTGCTGGAGGGTTGGGAAATTACTACGAGCAGTACTTC.

This clonotype was detected many times. The chain has TRBV5-1 and TRBJ2-5, with 7 bases aligning to TRBD1. Unmatched junction bases numbered 7, after V lost 4 bases and J lost 1 base. This CDR3 has 15 residues. Looked up from germline, CDR1 is SGHRS and CDR2 is YFSETQ. CDR3 nucleotides: TGCGCCAGCAGCCCCACAGGGGCCCTCCAAGAGACCCAGTACTTC. It translates to CASSPTGALQETQYF.

The V gene is TRBV29-1, the J gene TRBJ2-4, with unresolved D. This CDR3 region has 13 residues. V shed 3 bases and J shed 0 bases, with 6 bases lying between them. The V gene's germline CDR1 is SQVTM and CDR2 ANQGSEA. The CDR3 nucleotides read TGCAGCGTTGAGTATCTAGCCAAAAACATTCAGTACTTC. It is translated as CSVEYLAKNIQYF.

The genes are TRBV10-3 and TRBJ2-7; tentatively, D is TRBD1 or TRBD2 (5 bases each). Trimming stripped 6 bases from V and 7 bases from J, with 13 bases between. CDR1 is ENHRY and CDR2 is SYGVKD in the germline V gene. The CDR3 contains 12 residues. In DNA, the CDR3 is TGTGCCATCAGACTAGAGGGACGGGAGCAGTACTTC. Its protein is CAIRLEGREQYF.

This clonotype was seen a few times. This rearrangement joins TRBV5-6 to TRBJ2-7; weak D call: TRBD1 (5 bases). The length of the CDR3 is 12 residues. Per the germline V gene, CDR1 is SGHDT and CDR2 is YYEEEE. V gave up 4 bases and J gave up 1 base, with 6 bases separating them. In DNA, the CDR3 is TGTGCCAGCAGCCCAGGGTCCTACGAGCAGTACTTC. This encodes CASSPGSYEQYF.